This TCR beta chain was retrieved from a study of Ad26.COV2.S vaccination and SARS-CoV-2 variants. Background on the study: A participant enrolled in the COV1001 Ad26.COV2.S trial arm provided the sample.

Sequencing used immunoSEQ multiplex PCR; TCRdb keeps in-frame clones, though not all of them. The sample includes 300,000 to 400,000 clones, roughly 86% of them seen just once. The treatment denotes: roughly 19 received Ad26.COV2.S at low or high dose, single or two shots; roughly five received placebo; per-sample allocation not given. The study sampled participants on day 63 after the first vaccine or placebo injection. J was trimmed by 8 bases and V by 1 base; bases with no gene match: 13. The CDR3 has 16 amino acids. Germline CDR1 reads SGHTA; CDR2 reads FQGNSA. This sequence joins TRBV7-2 and TRBJ1-2; 7 bases agree with TRBD1. The clonotype originates from a person aged 18-65 years who received the Ad26.COV2.S COVID-19 vaccine or a placebo. The specimen comprised peripheral blood, sampled in a trial of Ad26.COV2.S vaccine versus placebo. CDR3 sequence reads: CASSLVSGGGSSGYTF. The DNA for the CDR3 is TGTGCCAGCAGCTTAGTTTCAGGGGGGGGTTCCTCCGGCTACACCTTC.